This passage covers 5 T cell receptor beta chains from one sample sequenced in a study of T cell clonality in common variable immunodeficiency (dated by TCRdb to the mid-2010s). General findings and caveats noted by the study authors: Fewer deletions and N-nucleotide insertions were reportedly observed in CVID TCRbeta sequences, and highly modified clones with 13 or more V deletions were reportedly absent from CVID TCRbeta sequences.

The library was produced with the immunoSEQ multiplex PCR assay. The table comes from immuneACCESS by way of TCRdb, which keeps in-frame sequences with V and J called. Part of the clones is missing from these tables; in studies checked, under half for an unresolved V gene and the rest for unknown reasons. This sample contains some 19,000 clones, none of which is a singleton. Around a quarter of the sample comes from the top ten. These receptors have no identified antigens. Input material: peripheral blood mononuclear cells. Receptors originate from a human donor with common variable immunodeficiency.

This clone was observed many times. From the germline J gene comes the end of the CDR3, since the read stops 3 residues before it. The V call is TRBV5-1, the J call TRBJ1-1, with D possibly TRBD1 on 5 matching bases. The V end lost 2 bases, the J end lost 3 bases, and 11 bases lay between the germline ends. Germline assignment: CDR1 SGHRS and CDR2 YFSETQ. There are 14 residues in the CDR3. The covered CDR3 bases are TGCGCCAGCAGCTTCACCGGCAGGGACACTGAA. It encodes CASSFTGRDTE. The full-length CDR3 reads as CASSFTGRDTEAFF.

This clone was seen ten or more times. The observed sequence ends 3 residues before the CDR3 terminus, with the missing tail filled in from the germline J gene. The chain joins TRBV14 to TRBJ1-1, with 9 bases lining up with TRBD1. The germline V gene encodes CDR1 SGHDN and CDR2 FVKESK. The CDR3 has 14 amino acids. The DNA read from the CDR3 is TGTGCCAGCAGCCACACAACAGGGGGCATCGAA. It translates to CASSHTTGGIE. The CDR3 in full is CASSHTTGGIEAFF.

Ten or more counts support this clone. The CDR3 goes on 3 residues after the read ends, and that part is filled in from the germline J gene. The rearrangement joins TRBV7-2 to TRBJ2-7; the match to TRBD2 covers 12 bases. V was pared by 5 bases and J by 5 bases, with 7 bases of the junction left unmatched. Germline V lookup: CDR1 SGHTA, CDR2 FQGNSA. This CDR3 has 15 residues. The sequenced part of the CDR3 DNA is TGTGCCAGCAGCCGTAGACTAGCGGGAGTACACGAG. It specifies CASSRRLAGVHE. The CDR3, in full, reads CASSRRLAGVHEQYF.

This clone was seen a handful of times. The read ends 3 residues before the CDR3 terminus; that terminus is restored from the germline J gene. The rearrangement links TRBV20-1 to TRBJ2-1; TRBD2 is a possible D gene (5 bases). This CDR3 spans 13 amino acids. Germline-derived CDR1 and CDR2 are DFQATT and SNEGSKA (reference sequence). The V end lost 6 bases, the J end lost 4 bases, and 13 bases lay between the germline ends. CDR3 protein: CSAKGLSYNEQFF. The sequenced CDR3 bases are TGCAGTGCCAAAGGACTTTCATACAATGAG.

About this clone: Coverage ceases 3 residues before the CDR3 finishes, and the germline J gene fills in the end. The V gene is TRBV7-3, the J gene TRBJ2-5; D might be TRBD1 (6 bases). Trimming cost V 0 bases and J 3 bases, with 8 bases left between them. The germline V gene encodes CDR1 SGHTA and CDR2 FQGTGA. The CDR3 covers 14 residues. CDR3 sequence reads: CASSLTGGEETQYF. The CDR3 DNA, read in part, is TGTGCCAGCAGCTTAACAGGGGGAGAAGAGACC.